This T cell receptor beta chain was sequenced for a study of blood T cell repertoires in COVID-19. Study information: There were acute and convalescent COVID-19 samples, and they came from the United States, Italy and Spain.

CDR3 length equals 12 residues. The V and J ends lost 8 bases and 4 bases, in that order; junction bases with no gene match: 4. Germline CDR1 is LGHNA and CDR2 is YNFKEQ. The cohort comprised adults aged 18 to 89 years residing in approximately 25 US areas. Assignment of participants to cohorts was predicated upon participant-reported clinical history. Original handling: Amplification from reference gene primers served as the basis for estimated nucleated cell counts. Method: immunoSEQ multiplex PCR; TCRdb's copy keeps in-frame clones and lacks some. V, J and clone size are taken as reported in that table, and D and trimming were inferred from the DNA itself. The sample holds about 140,000 clones; 84% are singletons and the top ten take approximately 5%.

This chain joins TRBV4-2 and TRBJ1-2; TRBD1 matches at 7 bases. Sample: PBMCs or T cells enriched from blood (not recorded which). The origin of this receptor is a man in his forties with acute COVID-19. The CDR3 loop reads CASGDSGYGYTF. In DNA, the CDR3 is TGTGCCAGCGGGGACAGTGGCTATGGCTACACCTTC.